This T cell receptor beta chain was found in a study of technical replicates of blood from a few donors. This CDR3 comprises 12 residues. V lost 7 bases, J lost 4 bases, and 3 bases stayed unmatched. Per germline, CDR1 SQVTM and CDR2 ANQGSEA. Sequencing used immunoSEQ multiplex PCR; TCRdb keeps in-frame clones, though not all of them. The table has tens of thousands of clones, roughly 96% seen once. Sequencing was performed on T cells isolated from PBMCs. V usage is TRBV29-1 and J usage is TRBJ2-7; 11 positions match TRBD1. The sequence was obtained from a human donor in good health. CDR3 protein: CSAGTGGYEQYF. In nucleotides, the CDR3 is TGCAGCGCCGGGACAGGGGGTTACGAGCAGTACTTC.